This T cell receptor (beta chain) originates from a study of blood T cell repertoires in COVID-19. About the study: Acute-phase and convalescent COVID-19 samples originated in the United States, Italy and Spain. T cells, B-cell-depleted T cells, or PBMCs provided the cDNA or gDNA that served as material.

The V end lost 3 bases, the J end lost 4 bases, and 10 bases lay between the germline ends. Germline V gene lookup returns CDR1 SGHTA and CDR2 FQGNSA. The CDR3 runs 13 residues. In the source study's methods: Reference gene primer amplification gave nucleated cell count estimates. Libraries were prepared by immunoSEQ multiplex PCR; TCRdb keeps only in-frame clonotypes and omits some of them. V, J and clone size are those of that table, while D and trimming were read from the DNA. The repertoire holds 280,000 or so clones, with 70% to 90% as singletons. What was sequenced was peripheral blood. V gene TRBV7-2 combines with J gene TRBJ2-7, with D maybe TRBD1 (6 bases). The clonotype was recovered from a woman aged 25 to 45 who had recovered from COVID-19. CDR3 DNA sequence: TGTGCCAGCAGCTTGGGACACACGTACGAGCAGTACTTC. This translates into CASSLGHTYEQYF.